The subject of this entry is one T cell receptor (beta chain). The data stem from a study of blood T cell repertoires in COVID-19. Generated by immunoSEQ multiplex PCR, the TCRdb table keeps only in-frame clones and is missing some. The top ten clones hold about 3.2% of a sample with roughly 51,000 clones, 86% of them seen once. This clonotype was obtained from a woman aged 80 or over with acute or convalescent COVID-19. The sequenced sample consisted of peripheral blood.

DNA for the CDR3: TGTGCCAGCAAGCTGCAGGACAGGAGCTACGAGCAGTACTTC. Translating gives CASKLQDRSYEQYF. This sequence joins TRBV2 and TRBJ2-7, with 7 bases that match TRBD1. J was trimmed by 3 bases and V by 7 bases; bases with no gene match: 9. The CDR3 is made up of 14 amino acids. CDR1 is SNHLY, CDR2 FYNNEI, per germline.